This TCR beta chain was recorded in a study of T cell responses to AZD1222 COVID-19 vaccine. Assay: immunoSEQ multiplex PCR; the TCRdb copy retains only in-frame clones and omits some. This sample has approximately 90,000 clones; around 90% occur once, and the top ten carry around 17%. Per germline, CDR1 MNHEY and CDR2 SMNVEV (reference sequence). The CDR3 length is 17 residues. The V segment lost 5 bases and the J segment 5 bases; nucleotides outside the gene matches: 13. This clone was observed once. Its antigen is as yet unknown. Findings of the study overall: The donor cohort was predominantly white British with a female majority, and clonal diversity may have been underestimated. Unmutated variant regions are reportedly the target of nearly half of TCRs that are spike-specific. Researchers report vaccine-associated CD4 TCRs spanning spike, with dominance at 160-218 and 743-854.

The clonotype was recovered from an adult in good health. This specimen was peripheral blood, taken on day 0 of AZD1222 vaccination. The chain has TRBV27 and TRBJ1-2; 11 bases agree with TRBD1. CDR3 region: CASSARMGTGGSYGYTF. The CDR3 region has the DNA TGTGCCAGCAGTGCCCGGATGGGGACAGGGGGAAGTTATGGCTACACCTTC.